The source of this T cell receptor beta chain is a study of blood T cell repertoires in COVID-19. Clones were read by immunoSEQ multiplex PCR, and TCRdb kept only the in-frame ones, dropping some. This table holds some 670,000 clones, just under 90% found once. This CDR3 is 16 amino acids long. The V end lost 2 bases, the J end lost 1 base, and 13 bases lay between the germline ends. Germline V lookup: CDR1 KGHSH, CDR2 LQKENI. This sequence joins TRBV18 and TRBJ2-3; tentative D call: TRBD1 (6 bases). The sequenced material came from peripheral blood. This TCR derives from a young woman with acute or convalescent COVID-19. CDR3 region: CASSPFGTPGTDTQYF. The CDR3 nucleotides read TGTGCCAGCTCACCATTCGGGACACCTGGCACAGATACGCAGTATTTT.